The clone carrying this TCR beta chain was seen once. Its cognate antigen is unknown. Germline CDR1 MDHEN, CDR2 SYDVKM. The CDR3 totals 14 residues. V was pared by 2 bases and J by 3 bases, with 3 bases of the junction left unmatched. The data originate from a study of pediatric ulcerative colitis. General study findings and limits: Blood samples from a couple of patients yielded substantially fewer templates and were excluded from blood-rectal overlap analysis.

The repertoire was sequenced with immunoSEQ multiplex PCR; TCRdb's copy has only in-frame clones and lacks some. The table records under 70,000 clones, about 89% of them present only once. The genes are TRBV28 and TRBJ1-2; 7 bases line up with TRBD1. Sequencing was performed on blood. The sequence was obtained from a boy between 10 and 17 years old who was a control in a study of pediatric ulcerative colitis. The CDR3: CASSLDRVDYGYTF. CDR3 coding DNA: TGTGCCAGCAGTTTAGACAGGGTGGACTATGGCTACACCTTC.